This T cell receptor beta chain was sequenced for a study of T cells in Graves' hyperthyroidism and ophthalmopathy (dated by TCRdb to about 2019). With regard to the full study: Peripheral blood was sampled at the time of initial diagnosis, prior to any treatment. In addition, the study compared T-cell repertoires in thyroid tissue and in blood from six Graves' hyperthyroidism patients. TCR Vbeta CDR3 sequencing of roughly 140 peripheral blood samples (approximately 44 ophthalmopathy, 70 to 85 hyperthyroidism and roughly 17 progressor patients) is reported in the paper. An independent validation cohort of fewer than 20 hyperthyroidism patients and about 15 patients who later progressed to ophthalmopathy tested prospective prediction of ophthalmopathy. To identify TCR V-J signatures that set the groups apart, the researchers used a discovery cohort of 100 patients, made up of some 41 with Graves' ophthalmopathy and 57 with stable Graves' hyperthyroidism. After blood sampling, hyperthyroidism patients were treated with methimazole at a starting dose of 30 mg daily, and ophthalmopathy patients were treated with high-dose intravenous methylprednisolone. The 85 to 100 discovery patients were divided at random into training and test sets in a 7:3 ratio.

For this clonotype: The specificity of this receptor is unknown. A much larger clone differs by one base, so this may be a read error.

The full study reports these points: In cross-validation, a model built on a 13 V-J signature told ophthalmopathy apart from stable hyperthyroidism with 85% to 90% sensitivity and 81% to 82% specificity, and in testing the same model reached 80%/75%. Blood samples also contained most of the expanded thyroid clonotypes (frequency above 0.001), which suggests that blood repertoires may reflect thyroid immune responses. In validation, progression to ophthalmopathy was predicted by the model with almost 71% sensitivity and approximately 78% specificity, a median of roughly six months before onset. No statistical method was used to fix the sample size in advance, and group allocation was not hidden from the investigators.

The TCR beta CDR3 regions were amplified from the RNA transcripts. The first round of RT-PCR for the TCR CDR3 was performed with the HTBI primer set and the Qiagen OneStep RT-PCR kit. A second multiplex PCR round built the libraries, followed by size selection and purification. Paired-end sequencing of the libraries was performed with 100 bp reads on an Illumina HiSeq2000. The authors' pipeline ran thus. SOAPnuke was used to process the raw data, removing reads that contained adapters or uncalled bases, had a mean Phred below 15, or lacked an exact match to the constant primer or identifier. High-quality paired reads were merged with COPE v1.2.5, and unique nucleotide sequences were defined as clonotypes. MiTCR v1.1 was used to align clonotypes to the IMGT TRBV, TRBD and TRBJ reference segments. Only V-J combinations with frequency above 0.0001, covering 98% to 99.2% of repertoires, were analysed. A TCS score was defined as the ratio of F50 (clonal expansion) to E x V (chaos), with BLOSUM62-based TCRdist applied between CDR3 peptides within each V-J. Welch's t-statistics and random forest reduced 500 to 550 V-J features to about 12, which were used in a naive Bayes classifier (R e1071). Using fastp at Q25 and MiXCR, TCRdb reprocessed the public reads and kept productive beta chains. Each CDR3 protein appears once, grouped with its most common genes and DNA. It is TCRdb's table, rather than the study itself, that gives the V and J calls and clone size. Counted in this sample were around 540,000 distinct CDR3 sequences; about 15% of them appeared once. The ten most abundant clones make up approximately 32% of the sample.

Ophthalmopathy patients had moderately to severely active disease, with a Clinical Activity Score of 3 or more, a NOSPECS grade of 4 or more, and a disease duration of less than 3 months. Patients with uncontrolled infections, other autoimmune diseases, pregnancy or lactation were excluded. Diagnoses were established on the basis of clinical symptoms, serum thyroxine and TRAb, thyroid ultrasound, and orbital computed tomography. PBMCs were isolated from about 9 ml of fresh peripheral blood by Ficoll-Paque density gradient centrifugation. Trizol reagent was used to extract total RNA, and RNA quality was then checked on an Agilent 2100 Bioanalyzer. Trimming takes 2 bases off V and 6 bases off J; junction bases not matched to a gene: 11. Based on the germline V gene (reference sequence), the CDR1 and CDR2 sequences are DFQATT and SNEGSKA. From its cysteine to its phenylalanine, the CDR3 spans 15 amino acids. Only the CDR3 DNA stays, 45 bases, in frame from base 1.

Specimen: blood. The receptor was isolated from a woman in her thirties with Graves' ophthalmopathy. The chain employs TRBV20-1 and TRBJ2-7; TRBD1 fits 9 bases in the junction. CDR3 loop: CSARILRDRAGEQYF. The DNA is TGCAGTGCTAGAATCCTCCGGGACAGGGCTGGCGAGCAGTACTTC.